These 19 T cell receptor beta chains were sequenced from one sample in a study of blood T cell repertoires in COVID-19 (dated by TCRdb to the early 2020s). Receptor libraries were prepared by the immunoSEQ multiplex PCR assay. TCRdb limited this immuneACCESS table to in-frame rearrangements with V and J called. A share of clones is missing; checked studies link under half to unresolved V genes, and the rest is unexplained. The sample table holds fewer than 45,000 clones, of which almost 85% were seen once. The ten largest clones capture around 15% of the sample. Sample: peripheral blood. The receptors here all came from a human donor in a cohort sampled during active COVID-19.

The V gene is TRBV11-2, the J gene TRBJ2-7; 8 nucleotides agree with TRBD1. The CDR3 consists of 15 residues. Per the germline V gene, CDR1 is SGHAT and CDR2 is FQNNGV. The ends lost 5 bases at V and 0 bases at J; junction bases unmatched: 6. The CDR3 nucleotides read TGTGCCAGCAGCCCCGGGGACAGGCCCTCCTACGAGCAGTACTTC. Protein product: CASSPGDRPSYEQYF.

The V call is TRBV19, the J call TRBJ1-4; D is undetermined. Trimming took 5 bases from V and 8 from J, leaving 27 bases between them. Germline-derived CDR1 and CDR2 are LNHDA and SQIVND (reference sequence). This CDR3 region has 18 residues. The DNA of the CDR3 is TGTGCCAGTAGTGCTGCCCCCGGACGGGATGTAATGAAGGAAAAACTGTTTTTT. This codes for CASSAAPGRDVMKEKLFF.

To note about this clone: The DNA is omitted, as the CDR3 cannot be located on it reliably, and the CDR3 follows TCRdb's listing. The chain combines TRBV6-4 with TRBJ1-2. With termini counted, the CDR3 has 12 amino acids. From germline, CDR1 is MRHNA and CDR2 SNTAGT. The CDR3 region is CASSNWARGNTF.

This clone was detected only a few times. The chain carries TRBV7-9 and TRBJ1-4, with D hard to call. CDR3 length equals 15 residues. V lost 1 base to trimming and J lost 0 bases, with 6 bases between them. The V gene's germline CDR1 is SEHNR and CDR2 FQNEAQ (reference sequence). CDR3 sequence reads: CASSLGGTTNEKLFF. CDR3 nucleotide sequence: TGTGCCAGCAGCTTAGGCGGAACAACTAATGAAAAACTGTTTTTT.

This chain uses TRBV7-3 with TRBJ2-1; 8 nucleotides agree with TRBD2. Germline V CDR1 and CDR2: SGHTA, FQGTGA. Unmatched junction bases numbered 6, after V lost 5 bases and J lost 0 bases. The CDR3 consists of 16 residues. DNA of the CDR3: TGTGCCAGCAGCCGCACGGGGGGGAGCTCCTACAATGAGCAGTTCTTC. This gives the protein CASSRTGGSSYNEQFF.

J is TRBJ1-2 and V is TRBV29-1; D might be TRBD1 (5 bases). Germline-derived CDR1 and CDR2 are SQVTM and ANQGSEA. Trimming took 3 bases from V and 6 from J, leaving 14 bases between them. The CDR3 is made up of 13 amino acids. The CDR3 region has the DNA TGCAGCGTTGAGGCGTGGAGGGGTAATGGCTACACCTTC. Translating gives CSVEAWRGNGYTF.

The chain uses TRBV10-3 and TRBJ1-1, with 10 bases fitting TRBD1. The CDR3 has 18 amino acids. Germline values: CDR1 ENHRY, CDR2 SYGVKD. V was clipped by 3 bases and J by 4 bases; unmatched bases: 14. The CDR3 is CAISETIGTGDIATEAFF. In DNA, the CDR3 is TGTGCCATCAGTGAAACAATCGGGACAGGGGATATTGCCACTGAAGCTTTCTTT.

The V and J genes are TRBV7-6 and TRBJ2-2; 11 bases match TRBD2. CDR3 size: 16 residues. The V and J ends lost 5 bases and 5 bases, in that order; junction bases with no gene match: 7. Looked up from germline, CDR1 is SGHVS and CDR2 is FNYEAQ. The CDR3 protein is CASSLGLAGLTGELFF. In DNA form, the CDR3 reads TGTGCCAGCAGCCTAGGACTAGCGGGTCTTACCGGGGAGCTGTTTTTT.

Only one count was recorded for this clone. The DNA for the CDR3 is TGTGCCAGCAGCCAAGAGGTCAGGGTCGACACCGGGGAGCTGTTTTTT. This encodes CASSQEVRVDTGELFF. The chain is built from TRBV4-2 and TRBJ2-2; a weak D match, TRBD1 (5 bases). The length of the CDR3 is 16 residues. CDR1 is LGHNA and CDR2 is YNFKEQ in the germline V gene. V was trimmed by 0 bases and J by 3 bases, leaving 11 bases between them.

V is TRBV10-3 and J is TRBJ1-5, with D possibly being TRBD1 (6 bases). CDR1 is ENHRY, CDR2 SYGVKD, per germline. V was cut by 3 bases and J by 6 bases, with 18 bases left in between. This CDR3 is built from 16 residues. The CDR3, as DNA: TGTGCCATCAGTGACCAGGGGCCCAGTGGCGGTCAGCCCCAGCATTTT. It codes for CAISDQGPSGGQPQHF.

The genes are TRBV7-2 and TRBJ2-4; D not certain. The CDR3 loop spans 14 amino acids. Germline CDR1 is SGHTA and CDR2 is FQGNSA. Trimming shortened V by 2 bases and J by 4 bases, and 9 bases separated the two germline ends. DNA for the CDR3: TGTGCCAGCAGCTTATTGGGCACTAAAAACATTCAGTACTTC. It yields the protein CASSLLGTKNIQYF.

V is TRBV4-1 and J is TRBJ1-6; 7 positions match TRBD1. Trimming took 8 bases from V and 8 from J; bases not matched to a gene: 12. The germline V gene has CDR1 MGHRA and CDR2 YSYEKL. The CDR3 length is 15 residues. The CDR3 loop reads CASSSAGGNYSPLHF. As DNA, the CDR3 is TGCGCCAGCTCCTCCGCAGGGGGTAATTATTCACCCCTCCACTTT.

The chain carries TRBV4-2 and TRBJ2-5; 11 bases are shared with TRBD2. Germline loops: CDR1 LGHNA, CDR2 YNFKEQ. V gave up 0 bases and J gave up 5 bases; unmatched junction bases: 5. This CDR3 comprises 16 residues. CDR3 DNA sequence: TGTGCCAGCAGCCAAGATGTCGCTAGCGGGAGGGAGACCCAGTACTTC. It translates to CASSQDVASGRETQYF.

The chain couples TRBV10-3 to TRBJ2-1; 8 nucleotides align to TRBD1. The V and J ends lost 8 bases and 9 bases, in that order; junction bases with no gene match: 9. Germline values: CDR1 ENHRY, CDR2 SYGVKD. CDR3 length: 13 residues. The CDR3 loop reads CAIQLDRGTEQFF. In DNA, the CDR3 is TGTGCCATCCAGTTAGACAGGGGTACTGAGCAGTTCTTC.

CDR3 nucleotides: TGTGCCAGCAGTCCAACAGGGGAGACCCAGTACTTC. It specifies CASSPTGETQYF. The chain employs TRBV12-3 or TRBV12-4 and TRBJ2-5; tentative D call: TRBD1 (6 bases). The V end was cut by 5 bases, the J end by 5 bases, with 9 bases between. This CDR3 has 12 residues.

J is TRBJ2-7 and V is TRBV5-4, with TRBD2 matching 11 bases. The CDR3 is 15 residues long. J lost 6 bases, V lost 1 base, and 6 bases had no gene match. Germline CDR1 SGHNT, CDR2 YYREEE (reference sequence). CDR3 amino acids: CASSLITSGSGEQYF. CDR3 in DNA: TGTGCCAGCAGCTTGATTACTAGCGGGAGCGGCGAGCAGTACTTC. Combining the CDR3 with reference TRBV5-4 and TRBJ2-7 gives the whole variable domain ETGVTQSPTHLIKTRGQQVTLRCSSQSGHNTVSWYQQALGQGPQFIFQYYREEENGRGNFPPRFSGLQFPNYSSELNVNALELDDSALYLCASSLITSGSGEQYFGPGTRLTVT.

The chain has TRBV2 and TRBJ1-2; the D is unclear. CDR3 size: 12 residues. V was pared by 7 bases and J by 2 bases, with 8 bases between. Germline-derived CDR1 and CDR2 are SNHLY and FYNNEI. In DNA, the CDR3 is TGTGCCAGCACGACTGAGAACTATGGCTACACCTTC. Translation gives CASTTENYGYTF.

CDR3 bases: TGCGCCAGCAGCCAAGATAGAGCTAGCGGGGTCCAAGAGACCCAGTACTTC. Its protein product is CASSQDRASGVQETQYF. The chain carries TRBV4-1 and TRBJ2-5; 9 bases map to TRBD2. There are 17 residues in the CDR3. With V trimmed by 0 bases and J by 1 base, 6 bases remained unmatched. The germline V gene has CDR1 MGHRA and CDR2 YSYEKL.

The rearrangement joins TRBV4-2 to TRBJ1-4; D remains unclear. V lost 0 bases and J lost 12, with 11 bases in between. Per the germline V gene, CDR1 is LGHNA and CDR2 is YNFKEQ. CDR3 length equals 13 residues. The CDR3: CASSQDGLSELFF. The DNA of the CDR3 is TGTGCCAGCAGCCAAGATGGGCTCTCTGAACTGTTTTTT.